A single sample gave rise to the 30 T cell receptor beta chains below, sequenced in a study of radiation and T cells in renal cell carcinoma. Specified time point: blood 4 weeks post-SBRT, at nephrectomy. Treatment: 15 Gy SBRT to primary tumor, nephrectomy 4 weeks later. Data came from immunoSEQ multiplex PCR; TCRdb stores just in-frame clones and leaves some out. The sample contains 150,000 or so clones, roughly 90% of which appear only once. Specimen: blood, collected from a patient whose treatment included radiotherapy and nephrectomy. The receptors originated from a woman between 50 and 59 years old with renal cell carcinoma.

This rearrangement joins TRBV2 to TRBJ2-1; 11 bases are shared with TRBD2. In germline, CDR1 is SNHLY, CDR2 FYNNEI. The J segment lost 2 bases and the V segment lost 11 bases, leaving 11 bases of the junction unmatched. There are 16 residues in the CDR3. CDR3 sequence: CASRGPSGGTYNEQFF. Written as DNA, the CDR3 is TGTGCCTCCCGAGGTCCTAGCGGGGGGACCTACAATGAGCAGTTCTTC.

The gene calls are TRBV2 and TRBJ1-5, with D uncertain. The CDR3 loop spans 12 amino acids. V was clipped by 7 bases and J by 3 bases, with 7 bases between them. The germline V gene has CDR1 SNHLY and CDR2 FYNNEI. The CDR3 DNA reads TGTGCCAGCATGAGTAACAATCAGCCCCAGCATTTT. Protein sequence: CASMSNNQPQHF.

V gene TRBV10-2 combines with J gene TRBJ2-3; 7 bases align to TRBD2. Germline lookup yields CDR1 WSHSY and CDR2 SAAADI. Losses at the gene ends were 8 bases for V and 1 base for J; bases not matched to a gene: 6. The CDR3 spans 14 residues. CDR3 in DNA: TGCGCCAGCGGTATAACTAGCGGCACAGATACGCAGTATTTT. Protein sequence: CASGITSGTDTQYF.

The chain is built from TRBV19 and TRBJ2-5; TRBD1 agrees at 11 bases. Trimming cost V 5 bases and J 3 bases; bases outside gene matches: 8. Germline-derived CDR1 and CDR2 are LNHDA and SQIVND (reference sequence). This CDR3 has 16 residues. The chain's CDR3 is CASSLRTGGGKETQYF. As DNA, the CDR3 is TGTGCCAGTAGTCTCAGGACAGGGGGCGGGAAAGAGACCCAGTACTTC.

This clone has more than one count but fewer than ten. This chain connects TRBV7-6 to TRBJ1-6; no clear D gene. Per germline, CDR1 SGHVS and CDR2 FNYEAQ. Trimming stripped 3 bases from V and 6 bases from J, with 3 bases between. This CDR3 contains 12 residues. The CDR3 reads CASSFPNSPLHF. CDR3 coding DNA: TGTGCCAGCAGCTTTCCTAATTCACCCCTCCACTTT.

The V and J genes are TRBV5-6 and TRBJ2-7, with 7 bases that match TRBD1. Germline assignment: CDR1 SGHDT and CDR2 YYEEEE. The CDR3 totals 13 residues. The V and J ends lost 2 bases and 5 bases, in that order; junction bases with no gene match: 4. For the CDR3, the DNA is TGTGCCAGCAGCTTAATACAGGGGCACGAGCAGTACTTC. Translating it yields CASSLIQGHEQYF.

The chain couples TRBV7-2 to TRBJ1-3; D is uncertain. The CDR3 is made up of 13 amino acids. Germline lookup yields CDR1 SGHTA and CDR2 FQGNSA. The V end was cut by 6 bases, the J end by 1 base, with 7 bases between. This CDR3 is CASRGLSGNTIYF. CDR3 nucleotides: TGTGCCAGCAGGGGCTTATCTGGAAACACCATATATTTT.

The gene calls are TRBV6-1 and TRBJ2-1; 8 nucleotides agree with TRBD1. Losses at the gene ends were 5 bases for V and 0 bases for J; bases not matched to a gene: 3. This CDR3 is 15 amino acids long. Germline V CDR1 and CDR2: MNHNS, SASEGT. The CDR3 DNA reads as TGTGCCAGCAGTAGGGACAGGAGCTCCTACAATGAGCAGTTCTTC. As protein: CASSRDRSSYNEQFF.

This clone was detected many times. V usage is TRBV19 and J usage is TRBJ1-2; D gene ambiguous. CDR1 and CDR2 from the germline V gene are LNHDA and SQIVND (reference sequence). The germline V and J ends were trimmed by 7 bases and 5 bases, with 14 bases remaining between them. The CDR3 runs to 13 residues. The CDR3 loop is CASNVGVGYGYTF. The CDR3 region has the DNA TGTGCCAGTAATGTGGGTGTCGGGTATGGCTACACCTTC.

This clone has more than one count but fewer than ten. The J gene is TRBJ1-5, the V gene TRBV2; 7 bases align to TRBD1. The CDR3 runs to 14 residues. Germline assignment: CDR1 SNHLY and CDR2 FYNNEI. Trimming cost V 5 bases and J 5 bases; bases outside gene matches: 6. For the CDR3, the DNA is TGTGCCAGCAGTTCAGGGGGAATTTATCAGCCCCAGCATTTT. Translating it yields CASSSGGIYQPQHF.

The rearrangement links TRBV5-6 to TRBJ1-4; no reliable D call. CDR1 SGHDT and CDR2 YYEEEE come from the germline V gene. The CDR3 is made up of 14 amino acids. Trimming removed 5 bases at V and 0 bases at J, with 8 bases between. The CDR3 region is CASSGSATNEKLFF. In DNA, the CDR3 is TGTGCCAGCAGTGGTAGTGCAACTAATGAAAAACTGTTTTTT.

The gene calls are TRBV2 and TRBJ2-3; TRBD1 matches 9 bases. The CDR3 contains 12 residues. With 6 bases clipped from V and 9 bases from J, the junction kept 4 bases outside the gene matches. In germline, CDR1 is SNHLY, CDR2 FYNNEI. CDR3 nucleotides: TGTGCCAGCAGGGGGACAGGGCGGACGCAGTATTTT. Protein product: CASRGTGRTQYF.

The chain employs TRBV6-5 and TRBJ2-5; either TRBD1 or TRBD2 may supply D (5 bases each). V was pared by 0 bases and J by 5 bases, with 13 bases between. This CDR3 spans 15 amino acids. Germline CDR1 and CDR2: MNHEY and SVGAGI. CDR3 residues: CASSYSGPGRETQYF. CDR3 bases: TGTGCCAGCAGTTACTCGGGACCCGGTAGGGAGACCCAGTACTTC.

The V and J genes are TRBV7-9 and TRBJ2-5; D is undetermined. The germline gives CDR1 SEHNR, CDR2 FQNEAQ (reference sequence). V lost 3 bases to trimming and J lost 1 base, with 9 bases between them. The length of the CDR3 is 14 residues. CDR3 sequence reads: CASSFRSSQETQYF. CDR3 sequence (DNA): TGTGCCAGCAGCTTTCGGAGCTCCCAAGAGACCCAGTACTTC.

The CDR3 coding sequence is TGTGCCAGTAGGACCGGGGAGGACTATTCACCCCTCCACTTT. Translating it yields CASRTGEDYSPLHF. The chain uses TRBV19 and TRBJ1-6; D is uncertain. The V gene's germline CDR1 is LNHDA and CDR2 SQIVND (reference sequence). V was clipped by 6 bases and J by 8 bases, with 14 bases between them. The CDR3 consists of 14 residues.

The rearrangement uses TRBV7-9 and TRBJ2-1, with a tentative D call TRBD2 (6 bases). V lost 7 bases and J lost 2, with 15 bases in between. The CDR3 spans 15 residues. Germline-derived CDR1 and CDR2 are SEHNR and FQNEAQ (reference sequence). Here the CDR3 reads CASILGTSAYNEQFF. Written as DNA, the CDR3 is TGTGCCAGCATCCTTGGGACTTCAGCCTACAATGAGCAGTTCTTC.

V is TRBV7-9 and J is TRBJ2-2; maybe TRBD2 (7 bases). The CDR3 is 17 residues long. Germline CDR1 SEHNR, CDR2 FQNEAQ (reference sequence). Between the trimmed V and J ends, which lost 4 bases and 6 bases, there was a span of 21 bases. The CDR3 region is CASSSSTGGVRAGELFF. The DNA for the CDR3 is TGTGCCAGCAGCTCCTCAACGGGGGGCGTACGGGCCGGGGAGCTGTTTTTT.

The J gene is TRBJ2-3, the V gene TRBV7-9, with TRBD2 matching over 8 bases. The germline gives CDR1 SEHNR, CDR2 FQNEAQ (reference sequence). The V and J ends lost 5 bases and 4 bases, in that order; junction bases with no gene match: 8. CDR3 size: 15 residues. The CDR3 nucleotides read TGTGCCAGCAGCCCCGGGACTAGTTCATCAGATACGCAGTATTTT. Residues: CASSPGTSSSDTQYF.

This sequence joins TRBV30 and TRBJ2-1; 9 nucleotides match TRBD2. This CDR3 contains 13 residues. The junction had 6 bases not matched to a gene; V was cut back by 3 bases and J by 9 bases. CDR1 and CDR2 (germline): GTSNPN, SVGIG (reference sequence). CDR3 protein: CAWRNSGGLEQFF. The CDR3 nucleotides read TGTGCCTGGAGGAATAGCGGGGGTCTTGAGCAGTTCTTC.

The CDR3 DNA reads as TGCGCCAGCAGCCAAGGAACCCTTGGGGAGACCCAGTACTTC. This gives the protein CASSQGTLGETQYF. The rearrangement links TRBV4-3 to TRBJ2-5; D gene unclear. The CDR3 contains 14 residues. Trimming cost V 1 base and J 5 bases, with 11 bases left between them. From germline, CDR1 is LGHNA and CDR2 YSLEER.

The rearrangement uses TRBV6-5 and TRBJ1-2, with 7 bases aligning to TRBD1. CDR1 is MNHEY and CDR2 is SVGAGI in the germline V gene. The V and J ends lost 7 bases and 8 bases, in that order; junction bases with no gene match: 16. CDR3 length: 15 residues. This chain's CDR3 is CASKPSSDRVKGYTF. The CDR3 coding sequence is TGTGCCAGCAAACCATCCAGCGACAGGGTAAAGGGCTACACCTTC.

This chain links TRBV2 with TRBJ2-7; 8 bases are a match to TRBD1. Per the germline V gene, CDR1 is SNHLY and CDR2 is FYNNEI. J was trimmed by 5 bases and V by 2 bases; bases with no gene match: 8. This CDR3 is built from 15 residues. The CDR3 reads CASSESSGGNDEQYF. The CDR3 DNA follows: TGTGCCAGCAGTGAATCGTCAGGGGGCAACGACGAGCAGTACTTC.

The CDR3, as DNA: TGTGCCAGCAGCCCCCTGGGGGGGGGCTTTTCCGGGGAGCTGTTTTTT. Translation gives CASSPLGGGFSGELFF. The chain joins TRBV9 to TRBJ2-2, with a tentative D call TRBD2 (7 bases). This CDR3 has 16 amino acids. Germline CDR1 and CDR2: SGDLS and YYNGEE. Between the trimmed V and J ends, which lost 4 bases and 6 bases, there was a span of 19 bases.

This chain joins TRBV10-2 and TRBJ1-6; 10 bases line up with TRBD1. Trimming cost V 5 bases and J 9 bases; bases outside gene matches: 4. The CDR3 length is 14 residues. Germline V gene data show CDR1 as WSHSY and CDR2 as SAAADI. DNA of the CDR3: TGCGCCAGCAGTCGACAGGGGGCTTCTTCACCCCTCCACTTT. Amino acid sequence: CASSRQGASSPLHF.

The genes are TRBV19 and TRBJ2-7; 12 bases map to TRBD2. Germline V gene data show CDR1 as LNHDA and CDR2 as SQIVND (reference sequence). CDR3 length: 15 residues. The trim removed 5 bases at V and 5 bases at J, leaving 7 bases unmatched. The CDR3 protein is CASSSASGGDNEQYF. Written as DNA, the CDR3 is TGTGCCAGTAGTTCCGCTAGCGGGGGGGACAACGAGCAGTACTTC.

This clone came up once. J is TRBJ1-1 and V is TRBV6-5; no reliable D call. Germline CDR1 MNHEY, CDR2 SVGAGI. V lost 0 bases to trimming and J lost 4 bases, with 6 bases between them. This CDR3 region has 13 residues. The CDR3 DNA follows: TGTGCCAGCAGTTACTCGATCGCCACTGAAGCTTTCTTT. Translating gives CASSYSIATEAFF.

This chain links TRBV6-4 with TRBJ1-6, with a tentative D call TRBD1 (5 bases). Looked up from germline, CDR1 is MRHNA and CDR2 is SNTAGT. This CDR3 comprises 13 residues. Trimming removed 6 bases from V and 7 bases from J, with 10 bases in between. The CDR3 spells CASRAGQNSPLHF. Here the CDR3 DNA reads TGTGCCAGCAGAGCAGGGCAAAATTCACCCCTCCACTTT.

The rearrangement uses TRBV9 and TRBJ1-3; D call uncertain. The CDR3 spans 16 residues. V was shortened by 4 bases and J by 0 bases, with 14 bases between the two germline ends. Germline assignment: CDR1 SGDLS and CDR2 YYNGEE. The CDR3 loop reads CASSPNRVLSGNTIYF. DNA for the CDR3: TGTGCCAGCAGCCCGAACCGTGTTCTCTCTGGAAACACCATATATTTT.

The chain uses TRBV7-8 and TRBJ1-5, with D hard to call. The CDR3 has 13 residues. V was cut by 7 bases and J by 5 bases, with 12 bases left in between. Per germline, CDR1 SGHVS and CDR2 FQNEAQ. CDR3 DNA sequence: TGTGCCAGCACCCTTGAAAGGGATCAGCCCCAGCATTTT. It translates to CASTLERDQPQHF.

V usage is TRBV5-5 and J usage is TRBJ1-4; the D is unclear. Per the germline V gene, CDR1 is SGHKS and CDR2 is YYEKEE (reference sequence). The CDR3 consists of 14 residues. V was shortened by 4 bases and J by 8 bases, with 15 bases between the two germline ends. The CDR3 coding sequence is TGTGCCAGCAGCCAGAGAAGCCCTAGCGAAAAACTGTTTTTT. Amino acids: CASSQRSPSEKLFF.